The 32 T cell receptor beta chains presented below share a single source sample, sequenced in a study of shared clonotypes between healthy human individuals. Data came from immunoSEQ multiplex PCR; TCRdb stores just in-frame clones and leaves some out. The table has some 2,500,000 clones, roughly 93% seen once. Material: naive CD4+ T cells from PBMCs. As to subset: CD45RA+ positively selected. The origin of the receptors is a man younger than 35 in good health. Some clones in this sample may be carry-over from other donors' samples.

This chain uses TRBV5-4 with TRBJ2-1; TRBD2 agrees at 10 bases. Trimming at V came to 4 bases and at J to 3 bases, leaving 7 bases not matched to a gene. Looked up from germline, CDR1 is SGHNT and CDR2 is YYREEE (reference sequence). The CDR3 runs to 16 residues. The CDR3 reads CASSLPAGGDYNEQFF. CDR3 nucleotides: TGTGCCAGCAGCCTCCCAGCGGGAGGGGACTACAATGAGCAGTTCTTC.

V gene TRBV27 combines with J gene TRBJ1-1; D remains ambiguous. This CDR3 has 20 amino acids. Germline lookup yields CDR1 MNHEY and CDR2 SMNVEV (reference sequence). Trimming removed 0 bases at V and 0 bases at J, with 23 bases between. This CDR3 is CASSLSIVQHIYSMNTEAFF. The CDR3, as DNA: TGTGCCAGCAGTTTATCGATCGTACAGCATATTTACTCTATGAACACTGAAGCTTTCTTT.

This clone was detected only once. The rearrangement links TRBV7-2 to TRBJ2-5; D not resolved. Per germline, CDR1 SGHTA and CDR2 FQGNSA. This CDR3 is 12 amino acids long. Trimming removed 4 bases at V and 4 bases at J, with 7 bases between. The CDR3 nucleotides are TGTGCCAGCAGCTCCCGGACAGAGACCCAGTACTTC. It is translated as CASSSRTETQYF.

J is TRBJ2-1 and V is TRBV18; no firm D call. The V end was cut by 3 bases, the J end by 2 bases, with 11 bases between. CDR1 KGHSH and CDR2 LQKENI come from the germline V gene. The CDR3 extends over 15 amino acids. CDR3 coding DNA: TGTGCCAGCTCACCGTCCCGGGCAGCCTACAATGAGCAGTTCTTC. Protein sequence: CASSPSRAAYNEQFF. The whole variable domain, remainder taken from reference TRBV18 and TRBJ2-1, is NAGVMQNPRHLVRRRGQEARLRCSPMKGHSHVYWYRQLPEEGLKFMVYLQKENIIDESGMPKERFSAEFPKEGPSILRIQQVVRGDSAAYFCASSPSRAAYNEQFFGPGTRLTVL.

Notes on this clone: In the same sample, other DNA sequences code for this CDR3. The rearrangement uses TRBV18 and TRBJ1-1, with D possibly matching TRBD1 (6 bases). The CDR3 length is 14 residues. Germline-derived CDR1 and CDR2 are KGHSH and LQKENI. V was pared by 3 bases and J by 1 base, with 9 bases between. CDR3 loop: CASSPLGQNTEAFF. The CDR3 coding sequence is TGTGCCAGCTCACCTCTGGGACAGAACACTGAAGCTTTCTTT.

This rearrangement joins TRBV7-9 to TRBJ1-1; D is ambiguous. Trimming took off 4 bases at V and 1 base at J, with 13 bases between the two ends. This CDR3 region has 15 residues. CDR1 is SEHNR and CDR2 is FQNEAQ in the germline V gene (reference sequence). As DNA, the CDR3 is TGTGCCAGCAGCTCTTGGGATCGCCAGAACACTGAAGCTTTCTTT. Translating it yields CASSSWDRQNTEAFF.

The rearrangement joins TRBV15 to TRBJ2-5, with 8 bases matching TRBD1. The CDR3 has 15 residues. V lost 0 bases to trimming and J lost 4 bases; unmatched junction nucleotides: 4. CDR1 and CDR2 (germline): LNHNV, YYDKDF (reference sequence). As DNA, the CDR3 is TGTGCCACCAGCAGAGACCTCACAGGGGGAGAGACCCAGTACTTC. This sequence encodes CATSRDLTGGETQYF.

The CDR3 loop reads CASSLSAASVTQYF. As DNA, the CDR3 is TGTGCCAGCAGCTTATCTGCCGCCTCGGTCACGCAGTATTTT. The rearrangement joins TRBV7-3 to TRBJ2-3; D remains ambiguous. The CDR3 contains 14 residues. V lost 2 bases to trimming and J lost 9 bases, with 15 bases between them. Germline V gene sequence: CDR1 SGHTA, CDR2 FQGTGA. Drawing the rest from reference TRBV7-3 and TRBJ2-3, the complete variable domain is GAGVSQTPSNKVTEKGKYVELRCDPISGHTALYWYRQSLGQGPEFLIYFQGTGAADDSGLPNDRFFAVRPEGSVSTLKIQRTERGDSAVYLCASSLSAASVTQYFGPGTRLTVL.

The chain uses TRBV27 and TRBJ1-2; D is perhaps TRBD1 (5 bases). The V end was cut by 4 bases, the J end by 8 bases, with 14 bases between. The germline V gene encodes CDR1 MNHEY and CDR2 SMNVEV (reference sequence). The CDR3 covers 13 residues. CDR3 in amino acids: CASSSNGGRGYTF. Here the CDR3 DNA reads TGTGCCAGCAGTTCCAACGGGGGACGGGGCTACACCTTC.

V is TRBV19 and J is TRBJ1-1; D unclear. Trimming removed 3 bases from V and 2 bases from J, with 13 bases in between. The CDR3 sequence is 15 residues long. The V gene's germline CDR1 is LNHDA and CDR2 SQIVND (reference sequence). The DNA for the CDR3 is TGTGCCAGTAGTATGACTTTAACGGGTAACACTGAAGCTTTCTTT. This codes for CASSMTLTGNTEAFF. Full variable domain (outside the CDR3, taken from reference TRBV19 and TRBJ1-1): DGGITQSPKYLFRKEGQNVTLSCEQNLNHDAMYWYRQDPGQGLRLIYYSQIVNDFQKGDIAEGYSVSREKKESFPLTVTSAQKNPTAFYLCASSMTLTGNTEAFFGQGTRLTVV.

This clone was seen only a few times. The CDR3 bases are TGTGCCAGCAGTTTATGGCCTAGCGGAGGACTTTACAATGAGCAGTTCTTC. It is translated as CASSLWPSGGLYNEQFF. The chain has TRBV28 and TRBJ2-1; TRBD2 matches 7 bases. CDR1 is MDHEN, CDR2 SYDVKM, per germline. The CDR3 spans 17 residues. V gave up 0 bases and J gave up 4 bases; unmatched junction bases: 9.

About this clone itself: This same CDR3 is encoded by further DNA sequences in the sample. The gene calls are TRBV18 and TRBJ2-3; D not certain. CDR1 is KGHSH, CDR2 LQKENI, per germline. This CDR3 contains 14 residues. V shed 3 bases and J shed 0 bases, with 7 bases lying between them. CDR3 sequence reads: CASSPLQSTDTQYF. DNA of the CDR3: TGTGCCAGCTCACCTCTTCAGAGCACAGATACGCAGTATTTT.

The gene calls are TRBV7-9 and TRBJ1-4; weak D call: TRBD1 (5 bases). The CDR3 length is 17 residues. Germline V gene lookup returns CDR1 SEHNR and CDR2 FQNEAQ (reference sequence). Trimming stripped 0 bases from V and 7 bases from J, with 18 bases between. CDR3 bases: TGTGCCAGCAGCTTAGCGCTCGGGGCCGTCACGGGTGAAAAACTGTTTTTT. Translated, it gives CASSLALGAVTGEKLFF.

V is TRBV10-2 and J is TRBJ2-1, with unresolved D. CDR3 size: 12 residues. Per germline, CDR1 WSHSY and CDR2 SAAADI. Deletions cut 3 bases from V and 6 bases from J, with 6 bases between. CDR3 bases: TGCGCCAGCAGTGAAGTACGCAATGAGCAGTTCTTC. Its translation: CASSEVRNEQFF.

The rearrangement uses TRBV7-3 and TRBJ1-2; D is perhaps TRBD1 (6 bases). The CDR3 is made up of 13 amino acids. CDR1 and CDR2 from the germline V gene are SGHTA and FQGTGA. Trimming took 5 bases from V and 2 from J, leaving 9 bases between them. CDR3 bases: TGTGCCAGCAGCGCGGGGGCGAACTATGGCTACACCTTC. This sequence encodes CASSAGANYGYTF.

The rearrangement joins TRBV28 to TRBJ2-3, with 7 bases fitting TRBD1. J gave up 6 bases and V 6 bases, and 15 bases lay outside the gene matches. Germline CDR1 reads MDHEN; CDR2 reads SYDVKM. The CDR3 has 16 amino acids. The CDR3, as DNA: TGTGCCAGCAGCCGCCCTCGGGGTCAGGGACAGGATACGCAGTATTTT. This sequence encodes CASSRPRGQGQDTQYF.

V is TRBV18 and J is TRBJ1-5; the match to TRBD1 covers 8 bases. The germline V gene encodes CDR1 KGHSH and CDR2 LQKENI. The junction had 10 bases not matched to a gene; V was cut back by 3 bases and J by 0 bases. The CDR3 is made up of 18 amino acids. The DNA for the CDR3 is TGTGCCAGCTCACCGGACAGGGATCCCCTGTATAGCAATCAGCCCCAGCATTTT. Protein sequence: CASSPDRDPLYSNQPQHF.

As regards this clone: Other DNA sequences in this sample translate to the same CDR3. The J gene is TRBJ1-2, the V gene TRBV27; TRBD1 matches at 7 bases. This CDR3 is 14 amino acids long. CDR1 is MNHEY, CDR2 SMNVEV, per germline (reference sequence). V shed 5 bases, J shed 4 bases, and the junction held 7 bases outside the gene matches. The CDR3 sequence: CASSARRDSYGYTF. DNA for the CDR3: TGTGCCAGCAGTGCGCGCCGGGACAGCTATGGCTACACCTTC.

V and J are TRBV9 and TRBJ1-3; D not certain. V shed 0 bases and J shed 4 bases, with 17 bases lying between them. The CDR3 has 17 residues. Germline values: CDR1 SGDLS, CDR2 YYNGEE. CDR3 amino acids: CASSVAPNPPAGNTIYF. CDR3 DNA: TGTGCCAGCAGCGTAGCTCCTAACCCCCCGGCGGGAAACACCATATATTTT.

This clone was seen just once. The same CDR3 arises from other DNA sequences in this sample as well. J is TRBJ2-2 and V is TRBV6-5, with 8 bases identical to TRBD1. Germline V gives CDR1 MNHEY, CDR2 SVGAGI. With 6 bases clipped from V and 2 bases from J, the junction kept 5 bases outside the gene matches. CDR3 size: 15 residues. This chain's CDR3 is CASRTGQGNTGELFF. The DNA of the CDR3 is TGTGCCAGCAGAACCGGACAGGGCAACACCGGGGAGCTGTTTTTT.

The chain employs TRBV6-5 and TRBJ2-1, with D unclear. V gave up 2 bases and J gave up 9 bases, with 11 bases separating them. The CDR3 extends over 13 amino acids. The germline V gene has CDR1 MNHEY and CDR2 SVGAGI. The CDR3 region is CASSYRPWVEQFF. The CDR3, as DNA: TGTGCCAGCAGTTACCGCCCATGGGTTGAGCAGTTCTTC.

This clone was seen a few times. The chain links TRBV4-2 to TRBJ2-2, with 8 bases that match TRBD2. V shed 1 base and J 1 base; nucleotides not matched to a gene: 2. Germline CDR1 LGHNA, CDR2 YNFKEQ. The CDR3 is 16 residues long. CDR3 sequence reads: CASSQGAGENTGELFF. Written as DNA, the CDR3 is TGTGCCAGCAGCCAAGGAGCGGGAGAGAACACCGGGGAGCTGTTTTTT.

On this clone itself: The same CDR3 also results from other DNA sequences found in this sample. The V and J genes are TRBV5-1 and TRBJ2-3, with 9 bases identical to TRBD2. V shed 1 base, J shed 2 bases, and the junction held 2 bases outside the gene matches. The CDR3 spans 15 residues. The germline CDR1 and CDR2 sequences are SGHRS and YFSETQ. Here the CDR3 reads CASSLTSGSTDTQYF. Here the CDR3 DNA reads TGCGCCAGCAGCTTGACTAGCGGGTCCACAGATACGCAGTATTTT.

This clone was seen more than once but under ten times. Other DNA sequences in this specimen translate into the identical CDR3. The chain is built from TRBV5-1 and TRBJ1-5, with 10 bases identical to TRBD1. The CDR3 length is 14 residues. Per germline, CDR1 SGHRS and CDR2 YFSETQ. The V gene end was trimmed by 3 bases and the J gene end by 4 bases; junction bases not matched to a gene: 1. The CDR3 nucleotides are TGCGCCAGCAGCTCGGGACAGGGGAATCAGCCCCAGCATTTT. Encoded protein: CASSSGQGNQPQHF.

The rearrangement joins TRBV4-2 to TRBJ1-1, with D unresolved. The ends were cut back, 0 bases at V and 0 bases at J, with 5 bases in the middle. Germline CDR1 is LGHNA and CDR2 is YNFKEQ. The CDR3 is 14 residues long. The chain's CDR3 is CASSQDSLNTEAFF. CDR3 bases: TGTGCCAGCAGCCAAGACAGTTTGAACACTGAAGCTTTCTTT.

This clone showed up just once. The chain has TRBV5-1 and TRBJ1-1; a possible D gene is TRBD1 (6 bases). This CDR3 has 14 residues. CDR1 SGHRS and CDR2 YFSETQ come from the germline V gene. Between the trimmed V and J ends, which lost 3 bases and 7 bases, there was a span of 16 bases. This chain's CDR3 is CASSSRGAEGEAFF. Written as DNA, the CDR3 is TGCGCCAGCAGCTCGCGGGGGGCGGAAGGTGAAGCTTTCTTT.

This clone was recorded only once. This rearrangement joins TRBV6-6 to TRBJ1-1; 7 positions agree with TRBD1. The CDR3 extends over 16 amino acids. J was trimmed by 4 bases and V by 1 base; bases with no gene match: 9. Germline loops: CDR1 MNHNY, CDR2 SVGAGI (reference sequence). CDR3 nucleotides: TGTGCCAGCAGTTACTGGAGGGGGCGATCTGGCACTGAAGCTTTCTTT. This sequence encodes CASSYWRGRSGTEAFF.

This chain connects TRBV6-6 to TRBJ1-1; tentative D call: TRBD1 (5 bases). CDR1 is MNHNY, CDR2 SVGAGI, per germline (reference sequence). The CDR3 has 16 residues. V lost 6 bases to trimming and J lost 5 bases, with 22 bases between them. DNA for the CDR3: TGTGCCAGCAGCAGGCAAAGGGGAATTGAAGGGACTGAAGCTTTCTTT. Translated, it gives CASSRQRGIEGTEAFF.

The V and J genes are TRBV18 and TRBJ1-2, with D possibly matching TRBD1 (5 bases). The ends were cut back, 4 bases at V and 5 bases at J, with 14 bases in the middle. The CDR3 sequence is 14 residues long. The germline V gene encodes CDR1 KGHSH and CDR2 LQKENI. DNA of the CDR3: TGTGCCAGCTCACGAACCGGGACTGATTATGGCTACACCTTC. Encoded protein: CASSRTGTDYGYTF.

For the CDR3, the DNA is TGCAGCGTTTTGACGGGGAGCACAGATACGCAGTATTTT. This encodes CSVLTGSTDTQYF. This chain connects TRBV29-1 to TRBJ2-3; tentatively, D is TRBD2 (5 bases). CDR1 and CDR2 (germline): SQVTM, ANQGSEA. The CDR3 is 13 residues long. Between the trimmed V and J ends, which lost 5 bases and 0 bases, there was a span of 9 bases.

The chain carries TRBV7-2 and TRBJ2-5; D is tentatively TRBD1 or TRBD2 (6 bases each). In germline, CDR1 is SGHTA, CDR2 FQGNSA. The CDR3 is 16 amino acids. V was cut by 1 base and J by 5 bases, with 17 bases left in between. Here the CDR3 DNA reads TGTGCCAGCAGCTTAGTTCCCGGGACACGGGGGGAGACCCAGTACTTC. As protein: CASSLVPGTRGETQYF.

The V and J genes are TRBV21-1 and TRBJ2-7; the table's D gene call, TRBD2, was not cross checked with the DNA. TRBV21-1 is deemed a pseudogene. The CDR3 has 16 amino acids. Here the CDR3 reads CASSKAGLAGTYEQYF. CDR3 DNA sequence: TGTGCCAGCAGCAAAGCGGGGCTAGCGGGCACCTACGAGCAGTACTTC.